This TCR beta chain was obtained from a study of OX40 agonist ivuxolimab in advanced cancers. Germline V CDR1 and CDR2: MDHEN, SYDVKM. V gave up 5 bases and J gave up 2 bases; unmatched junction bases: 8. This CDR3 contains 15 residues. The data were produced by immunoSEQ multiplex PCR, yet TCRdb's version contains in-frame clones alone and is incomplete. The data contain around 60,000 clones, roughly 84% of them singletons. The investigators sampled blood at baseline, at cycle 4 day 1, and at cycle 7 day 1. The material sequenced was CD4+ or CD8+ T cells sorted from blood, taken in a trial of the OX40 agonist ivuxolimab. The genes are TRBV28 and TRBJ2-5, with 7 nucleotides matching TRBD2. The receptor was derived from an adult with an advanced solid tumor such as melanoma, head and neck, liver or kidney cancer. The CDR3: CASSTGLGRQETQYF. The CDR3 DNA sequence: TGTGCCAGCAGTACAGGACTAGGAAGACAAGAGACCCAGTACTTC.